The following is a T cell receptor (beta chain) sequence with its context. The sample originates from a study of T cells after yellow fever vaccination. TCRdb re-derived calls from the 5' RACE reads in MiXCR, one entry per CDR3 protein. The table lists hundreds of thousands of distinct CDR3 sequences, about 8.7% of them singletons. The V gene lost 6 bases and the J gene lost 2 bases, with 13 bases spanning the gap. The CDR3 extends over 14 amino acids. This sample comprised PBMCs, obtained on the day of the first yellow fever vaccination. The receptor's source is a young man who received the YFV17D yellow fever vaccine. This sequence joins TRBV12-3 or TRBV12-4 and TRBJ1-2; D remains ambiguous. In nucleotides, the CDR3 is TGTGCCAGCAGCCCCTCGATTTCCAACTATGGCTACACCTTC. Its translation is CASSPSISNYGYTF.